The 27 T cell receptor beta chains presented below share a single source sample, sequenced in a study of T cell clonality in common variable immunodeficiency. Assay used: immunoSEQ multiplex PCR; TCRdb lists only in-frame clones, some missing. This sample comprises about 50,000 clones, none seen once only. Material: peripheral blood mononuclear cells. The receptors stem from a person aged 18 to 69 in good health.

This clone has a handful of counts. The junction and the germline gene differ at one end; a read error may be behind it. The read falls 3 residues short of the CDR3 end, and the missing part is taken from the germline J gene. The J gene is TRBJ2-7, the V gene TRBV7-9; 7 positions agree with TRBD1. The germline V gene encodes CDR1 SEHNR and CDR2 FQNEAQ (reference sequence). The CDR3 has 15 amino acids. CDR3 amino acids: CSSSLGQATSYEQYF. Incomplete CDR3 DNA: TGTTCCAGCAGTTTAGGACAGGCGACATCCTACGAG.

Ten or more counts support this clone. The read ends 3 residues early relative to the CDR3; the germline J gene fills the gap. V gene TRBV19 combines with J gene TRBJ1-5; 9 bases are shared with TRBD1. The CDR3 loop spans 16 amino acids. With 11 bases clipped from V and 0 bases from J, the junction kept 11 bases outside the gene matches. Per the germline V gene, CDR1 is LNHDA and CDR2 is SQIVND (reference sequence). Partial CDR3 DNA: TGTGCCCCCCCGGGACAGGGTGTGTATAGCAATCAGCCC. It encodes CAPPGQGVYSNQP. From start to end, the CDR3 is CAPPGQGVYSNQPQHF.

This clone was detected ten times or more. The sequence runs out 3 residues before the end of the CDR3; the remainder is reconstructed from the germline J gene. The J gene is TRBJ1-5, the V gene TRBV30; TRBD1 aligns across 7 bases. The trim removed 0 bases at V and 6 bases at J, leaving 2 bases unmatched. This CDR3 contains 13 residues. The germline gives CDR1 GTSNPN, CDR2 SVGIG (reference sequence). CDR3 sequence reads: CAWSVQGSQPQHF. The DNA read from the CDR3 is TGTGCCTGGAGTGTACAGGGGAGTCAGCCC.

About this clone itself: The read finishes 3 residues shy of the CDR3 end, and the germline J gene is used to complete it. The chain joins TRBV19 to TRBJ2-1; 9 nucleotides agree with TRBD2. In germline, CDR1 is LNHDA, CDR2 SQIVND (reference sequence). V trimming: 1 base; J trimming: 3 bases; junction bases outside the gene matches: 13. The CDR3 has 19 residues. The CDR3 spells CASSIVSGRREGNYNEQFF. Incomplete CDR3 DNA: TGTGCCAGTAGTATAGTTTCGGGAAGGCGGGAGGGAAACTACAATGAG.

This clone was counted between two and nine times. Coverage ceases 3 residues before the CDR3 finishes, and the germline J gene fills in the end. The chain couples TRBV19 to TRBJ2-3; 9 bases match TRBD2. The germline CDR1 and CDR2 sequences are LNHDA and SQIVND (reference sequence). Germline trimming cut 3 bases from V and 3 bases from J; bases unmatched to any gene: 1. CDR3 length: 14 residues. The part of the CDR3 DNA that was read is TGTGCCAGTAGTATGGCGGGGGGGACAGATACG. It encodes CASSMAGGTDT. The entire CDR3 protein is CASSMAGGTDTQYF.

This clone has only a few counts. The read comes to an end 3 residues before the CDR3 does, leaving the germline J gene to fill in the end. The rearrangement links TRBV7-6 to TRBJ2-3; 7 bases are shared with TRBD2. CDR1 is SGHVS, CDR2 FNYEAQ, per germline. The CDR3 is made up of 16 amino acids. The CDR3 loop reads CASSSSWGGLKETQYF. The CDR3 DNA, read in part, is TGTGCCAGCAGCTCCTCCTGGGGGGGACTAAAAGAGACG.

This clone was observed many times. The CDR3 extends 3 residues past the end of the read, so its final part is completed from the germline J gene. This rearrangement joins TRBV7-3 to TRBJ2-1, with TRBD2 identical over 8 bases. Trimming at V came to 5 bases and at J to 6 bases, leaving 9 bases not matched to a gene. Germline CDR1 reads SGHTA; CDR2 reads FQGTGA. The CDR3 sequence is 15 residues long. Incomplete CDR3 DNA: TGTGCCAGCAGCGCCGGGACTAGTGGCGTCAATGAG. The encoded protein is CASSAGTSGVNE. The whole CDR3 is CASSAGTSGVNEQFF.

This clone was recorded at least ten times. Read data end 3 residues before the CDR3 end; the end is taken from the germline J gene. This chain uses TRBV7-7 with TRBJ2-1; 8 nucleotides line up with TRBD1. There are 15 residues in the CDR3. V shed 5 bases, J shed 8 bases, and the junction held 11 bases outside the gene matches. Germline V gene lookup returns CDR1 SSHAT and CDR2 FNYEAQ (reference sequence). The covered CDR3 bases are TGTGCCAGCAGCAAGGGCCGGACAGGGCTCGATGAG. It specifies CASSKGRTGLDE. The CDR3 reads in full as CASSKGRTGLDEQFF.

On this clone: The sequenced fragment ends 3 residues before the CDR3 boundary, so the rest is inferred from the germline J gene. The V call is TRBV5-1, the J call TRBJ2-3; 8 nucleotides match TRBD2. There are 16 residues in the CDR3. J lost 5 bases, V lost 4 bases, and 12 bases had no gene match. Germline lookup yields CDR1 SGHRS and CDR2 YFSETQ. Incomplete CDR3 DNA: TGCGCCAGCAGCCCTATTGAAGCGGGAGTTGTAGATACG. It translates to CASSPIEAGVVDT. The entire CDR3 is CASSPIEAGVVDTQYF.

This clone appeared many times. The CDR3 is cut off 3 residues early in the read; its end comes from the germline J gene. This rearrangement joins TRBV5-1 to TRBJ1-1; 7 bases line up with TRBD1. V lost 0 bases, J lost 6 bases, and 8 bases stayed unmatched. The germline V gene encodes CDR1 SGHRS and CDR2 YFSETQ. The CDR3 is 15 amino acids. The CDR3 sequence is CASSLDGQEPSEAFF. The covered CDR3 bases are TGCGCCAGCAGCTTGGATGGACAGGAGCCTTCTGAA.

This clone was detected many times. The read halts 3 residues ahead of the CDR3 end, with the missing end drawn from the germline J gene. The V gene is TRBV30, the J gene TRBJ2-7; TRBD1 agrees at 8 bases. The CDR3 consists of 13 residues. CDR1 and CDR2 (germline): GTSNPN, SVGIG (reference sequence). V shed 5 bases and J 0 bases; nucleotides not matched to a gene: 3. The part of the CDR3 DNA that was read is TGTGCCTGGGGCAGGGGGCCCTCCTACGAG. This codes for CAWGRGPSYE. The entire CDR3 protein is CAWGRGPSYEQYF.

This clone was detected many times. The observed sequence ends 3 residues before the CDR3 terminus, with the missing tail filled in from the germline J gene. The chain is built from TRBV30 and TRBJ2-7; TRBD1 might be the D (5 bases). V was clipped by 5 bases and J by 2 bases, with 19 bases between them. The CDR3 length is 15 residues. Looked up from germline, CDR1 is GTSNPN and CDR2 is SVGIG (reference sequence). The part of the CDR3 DNA that was read is TGTGCCTGGTCTACCATGGACACGGATCCCTACGAG. Protein: CAWSTMDTDPYE. The whole CDR3 sequence is CAWSTMDTDPYEQYF.

In its sample, this clone was seen many times. The read halts 3 residues ahead of the CDR3 end, with the missing end drawn from the germline J gene. The rearrangement links TRBV2 to TRBJ2-7; weak D call: TRBD2 (6 bases). V lost 8 bases and J lost 0, with 11 bases in between. This CDR3 contains 13 residues. CDR1 SNHLY and CDR2 FYNNEI come from the germline V gene. The CDR3 reads CASGTFSSYEQYF. The CDR3 DNA, read in part, is TGTGCCAGCGGGACTTTCAGCTCCTACGAG.

This clone was detected a few times. The read halts 3 residues ahead of the CDR3 end, with the missing end drawn from the germline J gene. The rearrangement uses TRBV18 and TRBJ1-1, with TRBD1 matching 8 bases. Germline-derived CDR1 and CDR2 are KGHSH and LQKENI. The ends lost 3 bases at V and 4 bases at J; junction bases unmatched: 10. This CDR3 comprises 16 residues. CDR3 bases read: TGTGCCAGCTCACCGTTTGATGTACAGGGGGGCACTGAA. It specifies CASSPFDVQGGTE. The full CDR3 is CASSPFDVQGGTEAFF.

This clone was detected only a few times. Read data end 3 residues before the CDR3 end; the end is taken from the germline J gene. V gene TRBV20-1 combines with J gene TRBJ1-6; 8 nucleotides agree with TRBD1. Germline V gene lookup returns CDR1 DFQATT and CDR2 SNEGSKA (reference sequence). The CDR3 totals 13 residues. V lost 2 bases to trimming and J lost 11 bases; unmatched junction nucleotides: 5. CDR3 bases read: TGCAGTGCTAGACGACAGGGGCTAGCACCC. Protein sequence: CSARRQGLAP. The whole CDR3 protein reads CSARRQGLAPLHF.

This clone was observed at least ten times. The CDR3 sequence: CASSMSQGFQPQHF. The sequenced part of the CDR3 DNA is TGTGCCAGTAGTATGTCACAGGGGTTTCAGCCC. The J gene is TRBJ1-5, the V gene TRBV19; 7 bases are shared with TRBD1. With the read ending 3 residues before the CDR3 end, the germline J gene is used to fill in that end. This CDR3 region has 14 residues. Germline V gives CDR1 LNHDA, CDR2 SQIVND (reference sequence). V was clipped by 3 bases and J by 6 bases; unmatched bases: 5.

This clone has ten or more counts. Coverage ceases 3 residues before the CDR3 finishes, and the germline J gene fills in the end. The gene calls are TRBV7-2 and TRBJ2-4, with TRBD2 matching over 11 bases. CDR3 length: 18 residues. Germline CDR1 is SGHTA and CDR2 is FQGNSA. V lost 0 bases and J lost 6; bases outside the gene matches: 10. The part of the CDR3 DNA that was read is TGTGCCAGCAGCTTAGCCCATAGCGGGGGGGCGGTAAGAAACATT. Translating it yields CASSLAHSGGAVRNI. The CDR3, in full, reads CASSLAHSGGAVRNIQYF.

This clone occurred many times. The read terminates 3 residues ahead of where the CDR3 ends, so the germline J gene completes it. J is TRBJ2-5 and V is TRBV5-4; weak D call: TRBD1 (5 bases). The length of the CDR3 is 14 residues. V was shortened by 7 bases and J by 1 base, with 14 bases between the two germline ends. Germline CDR1 and CDR2: SGHNT and YYREEE (reference sequence). Incomplete CDR3 DNA: TGTGCCAGCGGGGCATCACAACTCCAAGAGACC. Protein: CASGASQLQET. The entire CDR3 protein is CASGASQLQETQYF. Full variable domain (rest looked up from reference TRBV5-4 and TRBJ2-5): ETGVTQSPTHLIKTRGQQVTLRCSSQSGHNTVSWYQQALGQGPQFIFQYYREEENGRGNFPPRFSGLQFPNYSSELNVNALELDDSALYLCASGASQLQETQYFGPGTRLLVL.

In its sample, this clone was seen many times. Coverage ceases 3 residues before the CDR3 finishes, and the germline J gene fills in the end. J is TRBJ1-5 and V is TRBV30; perhaps TRBD1 as D (6 bases). This CDR3 has 13 amino acids. The germline V and J ends were trimmed by 4 bases and 3 bases, with 10 bases remaining between them. Germline V gene sequence: CDR1 GTSNPN, CDR2 SVGIG (reference sequence). CDR3 amino acids: CAWTTGHNQPQHF. The CDR3 DNA, read in part, is TGTGCCTGGACCACGGGACACAATCAGCCC.

On this clone: The CDR3 end lies 3 residues beyond the end of the read and is filled in from the germline J gene. V and J are TRBV11-3 and TRBJ1-1, with D maybe TRBD1 (6 bases). Germline lookup yields CDR1 SGHNT and CDR2 YENEEA. The CDR3 has 14 residues. CDR3 residues: CASSKGRDTSRAFF. The DNA read from the CDR3 is TGTGCCAGCAGCAAAGGACGGGACACCAGCAGA. The full variable domain, with the rest looked up from reference TRBV11-3 and TRBJ1-1, is EAGVVQSPRYKIIEKKQPVAFWCNPISGHNTLYWYLQNLGQGPELLIRYENEEAVDDSQLPKDRFSAERLKGVDSTLKIQPAELGDSAVYLCASSKGRDTSRAFFGQGTRLTVV.

This clone was seen repeatedly, ten times or more. With the read ending 3 residues before the CDR3 end, the germline J gene is used to fill in that end. The rearrangement uses TRBV5-1 and TRBJ1-4, with D uncertain. Germline CDR1 and CDR2: SGHRS and YFSETQ. Trimming pared 2 bases from V and 4 bases from J, leaving 15 bases between. The CDR3 is 16 residues long. CDR3 sequence reads: CASSFGLTEGNEKLFF. The covered CDR3 bases are TGCGCCAGCAGCTTCGGATTGACGGAGGGTAATGAAAAA. The complete variable domain, with remaining parts taken from reference TRBV5-1 and TRBJ1-4, reads KAGVTQTPRYLIKTRGQQVTLSCSPISGHRSVSWYQQTPGQGLQFLFEYFSETQRNKGNFPGRFSGRQFSNSRSEMNVSTLELGDSALYLCASSFGLTEGNEKLFFGSGTQLSVL.

This clone was observed a handful of times. The read comes to an end 3 residues before the CDR3 does, leaving the germline J gene to fill in the end. The genes are TRBV5-1 and TRBJ2-5; 8 bases are shared with TRBD1. Germline V gene data show CDR1 as SGHRS and CDR2 as YFSETQ. V trimming: 1 base; J trimming: 5 bases; junction bases outside the gene matches: 10. The CDR3 loop spans 16 amino acids. The CDR3 sequence: CASSLQVTGAEETQYF. The sequenced CDR3 bases are TGCGCCAGCAGCTTGCAGGTGACAGGGGCGGAGGAGACC.

This clone has a handful of counts. The read terminates 3 residues ahead of where the CDR3 ends, so the germline J gene completes it. The genes are TRBV30 and TRBJ2-2, with D possibly being TRBD1 (6 bases). This CDR3 is built from 13 residues. Germline CDR1 is GTSNPN and CDR2 is SVGIG (reference sequence). The CDR3 sequence: CAWSDRLWEKLFF. The sequenced part of the CDR3 DNA is TGTGCCTGGTCCGACAGGTTGTGGGAAAAG.

This clone occurred many times. The read ends 3 residues shy of where the CDR3 ends; the end is completed using the germline J gene. The genes are TRBV20-1 and TRBJ2-7; no reliable D call. The germline V gene encodes CDR1 DFQATT and CDR2 SNEGSKA (reference sequence). The ends were cut back, 8 bases at V and 2 bases at J, with 10 bases in the middle. This CDR3 contains 11 residues. The CDR3 bases that were read are TGCAGTTCTCGAAGGCCCTACGAG. It codes for CSSRRPYE. In full, the CDR3 reads CSSRRPYEQYF.

In its sample, this clone was seen many times. The read stops 3 residues short of the end of the CDR3; the missing end is completed from the germline J gene. The V gene is TRBV5-4, the J gene TRBJ2-3; 7 bases match TRBD1. The CDR3 totals 15 residues. CDR1 is SGHNT and CDR2 is YYREEE in the germline V gene (reference sequence). Trimming at V came to 2 bases and at J to 3 bases, leaving 6 bases not matched to a gene. The CDR3 spells CASSFQQTGTDTQYF. The covered CDR3 bases are TGTGCCAGCAGCTTCCAACAGACAGGGACAGATACG. The complete variable domain, with remaining parts taken from reference TRBV5-4 and TRBJ2-3, reads ETGVTQSPTHLIKTRGQQVTLRCSSQSGHNTVSWYQQALGQGPQFIFQYYREEENGRGNFPPRFSGLQFPNYSSELNVNALELDDSALYLCASSFQQTGTDTQYFGPGTRLTVL.

This clone was seen ten or more times. The sequenced fragment ends 3 residues before the CDR3 boundary, so the rest is inferred from the germline J gene. J is TRBJ2-2 and V is TRBV19, with 7 bases matching TRBD1. Germline loops: CDR1 LNHDA, CDR2 SQIVND (reference sequence). After removal of 10 bases from V and 6 bases from J, the junction contained 11 bases not matched to a gene. The CDR3 extends over 14 amino acids. The part of the CDR3 DNA that was read is TGTGCCACTTCCCCGGCACAGGGGTCCGGGGAG. Residues: CATSPAQGSGE. The full CDR3 sequence reads CATSPAQGSGELFF.

This clone occurred many times. The read stops 3 residues short of the end of the CDR3; the missing end is completed from the germline J gene. The chain is built from TRBV20-1 and TRBJ2-3, with TRBD2 matching 9 bases. The CDR3 consists of 15 residues. V was pared by 0 bases and J by 1 base, with 2 bases of the junction left unmatched. Germline CDR1 DFQATT, CDR2 SNEGSKA (reference sequence). The CDR3 is CSARDRTSGTDTQYF. The part of the CDR3 DNA that was read is TGCAGTGCTAGAGATAGGACTAGCGGCACAGATACG.